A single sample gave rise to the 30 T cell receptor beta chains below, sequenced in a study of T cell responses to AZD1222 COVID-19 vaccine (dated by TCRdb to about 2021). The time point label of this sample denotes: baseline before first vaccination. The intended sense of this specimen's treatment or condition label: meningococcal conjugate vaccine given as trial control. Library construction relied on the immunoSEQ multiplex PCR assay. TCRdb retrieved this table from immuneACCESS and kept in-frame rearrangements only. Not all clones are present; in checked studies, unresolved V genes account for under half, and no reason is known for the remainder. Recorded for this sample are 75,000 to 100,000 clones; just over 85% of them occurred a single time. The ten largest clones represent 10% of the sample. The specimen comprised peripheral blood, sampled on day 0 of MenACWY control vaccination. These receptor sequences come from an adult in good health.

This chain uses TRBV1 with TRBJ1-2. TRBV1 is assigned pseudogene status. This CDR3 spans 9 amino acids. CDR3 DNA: TGCACCGCCGGCTGTGGCTACACCTTC. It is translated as CTAGCGYTF.

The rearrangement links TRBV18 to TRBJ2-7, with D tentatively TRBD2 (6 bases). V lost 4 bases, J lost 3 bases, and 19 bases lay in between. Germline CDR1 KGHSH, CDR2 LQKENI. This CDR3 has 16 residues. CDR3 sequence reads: CASSRLGGNQVYEQYF. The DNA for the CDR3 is TGTGCCAGCTCACGCTTGGGAGGCAATCAGGTCTACGAGCAGTACTTC.

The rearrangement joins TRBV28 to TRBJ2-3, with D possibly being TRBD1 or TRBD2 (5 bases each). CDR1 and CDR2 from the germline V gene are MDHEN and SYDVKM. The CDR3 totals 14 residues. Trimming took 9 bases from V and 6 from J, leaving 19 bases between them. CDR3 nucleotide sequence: TGTGCCAGTATGAGGGGACGACCCGGGGATACGCAGTATTTT. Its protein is CASMRGRPGDTQYF.

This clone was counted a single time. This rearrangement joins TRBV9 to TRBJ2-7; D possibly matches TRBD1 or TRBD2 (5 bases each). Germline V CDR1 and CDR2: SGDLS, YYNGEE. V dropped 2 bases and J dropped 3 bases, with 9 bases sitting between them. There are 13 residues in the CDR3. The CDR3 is CASSVGDRYEQYF. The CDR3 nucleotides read TGTGCCAGCAGCGTCGGGGACCGCTACGAGCAGTACTTC.

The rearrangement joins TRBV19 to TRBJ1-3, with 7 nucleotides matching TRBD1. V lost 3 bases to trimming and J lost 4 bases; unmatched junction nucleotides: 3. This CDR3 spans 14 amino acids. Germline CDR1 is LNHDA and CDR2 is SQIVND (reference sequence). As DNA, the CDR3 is TGTGCCAGTAGTATCGACAGGGCAGGAAACACCATATATTTT. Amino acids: CASSIDRAGNTIYF. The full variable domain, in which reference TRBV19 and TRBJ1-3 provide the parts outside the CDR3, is DGGITQSPKYLFRKEGQNVTLSCEQNLNHDAMYWYRQDPGQGLRLIYYSQIVNDFQKGDIAEGYSVSREKKESFPLTVTSAQKNPTAFYLCASSIDRAGNTIYFGEGSWLTVV.

CDR3 in DNA: TGTGCCAGCAGCTTAGGCAGGGGGCAGGGTAATGAAAAACTGTTTTTT. Its protein product is CASSLGRGQGNEKLFF. The rearrangement links TRBV7-6 to TRBJ1-4; 8 nucleotides line up with TRBD1. This CDR3 is built from 16 residues. After removal of 1 base from V and 4 bases from J, the junction contained 5 bases not matched to a gene. The germline V gene encodes CDR1 SGHVS and CDR2 FNYEAQ. The whole variable domain, remainder taken from reference TRBV7-6 and TRBJ1-4, is GAGVSQSPRYKVTKRGQDVALRCDPISGHVSLYWYRQALGQGPEFLTYFNYEAQQDKSGLPNDRFSAERPEGSISTLTIQRTEQRDSAMYRCASSLGRGQGNEKLFFGSGTQLSVL.

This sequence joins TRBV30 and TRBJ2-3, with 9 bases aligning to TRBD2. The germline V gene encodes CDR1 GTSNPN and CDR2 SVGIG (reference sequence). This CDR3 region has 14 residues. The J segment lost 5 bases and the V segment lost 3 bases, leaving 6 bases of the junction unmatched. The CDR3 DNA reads TGTGCCTGGAGGGGCGGGGGGGCCCTAGATACGCAGTATTTT. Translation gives CAWRGGGALDTQYF.

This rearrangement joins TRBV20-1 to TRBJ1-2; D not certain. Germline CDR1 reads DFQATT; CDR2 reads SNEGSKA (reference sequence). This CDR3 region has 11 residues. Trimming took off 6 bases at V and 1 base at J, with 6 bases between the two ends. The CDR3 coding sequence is TGCAGTGCCGACGGTAACTATGGCTACACCTTC. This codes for CSADGNYGYTF.

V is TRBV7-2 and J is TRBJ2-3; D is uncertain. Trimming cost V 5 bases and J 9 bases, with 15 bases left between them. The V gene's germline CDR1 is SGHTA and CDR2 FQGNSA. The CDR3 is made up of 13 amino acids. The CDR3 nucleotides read TGTGCCAGCAGCCGAGACGCGTCCCTCACGCAGTATTTT. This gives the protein CASSRDASLTQYF.

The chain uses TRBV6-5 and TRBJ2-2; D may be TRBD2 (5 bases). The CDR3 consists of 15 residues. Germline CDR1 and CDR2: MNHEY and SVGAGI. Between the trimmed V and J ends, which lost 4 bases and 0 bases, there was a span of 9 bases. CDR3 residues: CASSLEGPNTGELFF. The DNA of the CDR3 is TGTGCCAGCAGTTTAGAGGGCCCGAACACCGGGGAGCTGTTTTTT.

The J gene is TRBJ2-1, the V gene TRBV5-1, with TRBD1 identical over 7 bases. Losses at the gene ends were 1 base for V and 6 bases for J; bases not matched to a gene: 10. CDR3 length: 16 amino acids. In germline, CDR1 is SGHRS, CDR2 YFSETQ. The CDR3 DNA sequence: TGCGCCAGCAGCTTGTCGGGACAGCTATCGGTCAATGAGCAGTTCTTC. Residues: CASSLSGQLSVNEQFF.

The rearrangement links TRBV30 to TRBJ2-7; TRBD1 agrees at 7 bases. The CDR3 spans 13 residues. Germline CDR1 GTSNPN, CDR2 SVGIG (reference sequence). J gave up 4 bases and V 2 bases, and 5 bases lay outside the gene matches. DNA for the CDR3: TGTGCCTGGAGTTGGGACAGCCGGTACGAGCAGTACTTC. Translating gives CAWSWDSRYEQYF.

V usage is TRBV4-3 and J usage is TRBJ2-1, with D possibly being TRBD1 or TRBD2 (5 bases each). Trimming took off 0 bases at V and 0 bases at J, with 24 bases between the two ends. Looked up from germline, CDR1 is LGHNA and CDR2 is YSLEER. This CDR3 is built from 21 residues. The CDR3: CASSQDRTGIRLGGSYNEQFF. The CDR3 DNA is TGCGCCAGCAGCCAAGATCGGACCGGGATCCGCCTTGGGGGCTCCTACAATGAGCAGTTCTTC.

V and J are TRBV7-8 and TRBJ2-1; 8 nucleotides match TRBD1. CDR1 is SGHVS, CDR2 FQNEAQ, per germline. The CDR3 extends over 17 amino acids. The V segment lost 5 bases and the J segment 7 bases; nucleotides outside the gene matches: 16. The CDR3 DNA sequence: TGTGCCAGCAGCCGAGGGGGTGGGCGACAGGGGTCAAATGAGCAGTTCTTC. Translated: CASSRGGGRQGSNEQFF.

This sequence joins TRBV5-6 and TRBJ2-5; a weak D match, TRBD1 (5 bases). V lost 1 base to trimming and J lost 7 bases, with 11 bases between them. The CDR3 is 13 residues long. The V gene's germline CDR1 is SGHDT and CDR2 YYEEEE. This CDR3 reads CASSLWTFRTQYF. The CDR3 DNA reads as TGTGCCAGCAGCTTGTGGACATTCAGGACCCAGTACTTC.

The CDR3, as DNA: TGTGCCTGGACCCGGGACAGAGCTAATGAAAAACTGTTTTTT. Its protein is CAWTRDRANEKLFF. The rearrangement uses TRBV30 and TRBJ1-4; 7 nucleotides match TRBD1. J lost 3 bases, V lost 4 bases, and 5 bases had no gene match. CDR1 is GTSNPN and CDR2 is SVGIG in the germline V gene (reference sequence). The CDR3 consists of 14 residues.

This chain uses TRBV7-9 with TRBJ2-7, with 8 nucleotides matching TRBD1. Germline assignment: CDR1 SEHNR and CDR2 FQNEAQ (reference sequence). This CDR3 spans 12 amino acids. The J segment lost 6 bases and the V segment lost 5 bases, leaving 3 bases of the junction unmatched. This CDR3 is CASSQDRGEQYF. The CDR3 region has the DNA TGTGCCAGCAGCCAAGACAGGGGCGAGCAGTACTTC.

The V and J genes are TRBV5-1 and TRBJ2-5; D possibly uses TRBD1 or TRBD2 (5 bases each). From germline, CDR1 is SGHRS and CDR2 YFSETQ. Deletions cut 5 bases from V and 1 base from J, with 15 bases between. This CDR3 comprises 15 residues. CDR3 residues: CASSVGGPRQETQYF. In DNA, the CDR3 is TGCGCCAGCAGTGTTGGGGGTCCGCGCCAAGAGACCCAGTACTTC.

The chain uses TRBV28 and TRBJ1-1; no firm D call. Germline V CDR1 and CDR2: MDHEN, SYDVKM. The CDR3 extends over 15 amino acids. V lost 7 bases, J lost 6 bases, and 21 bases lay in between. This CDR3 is CASTPGERAGAEAFF. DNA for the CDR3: TGTGCCAGCACCCCGGGAGAGAGGGCGGGCGCTGAAGCTTTCTTT.

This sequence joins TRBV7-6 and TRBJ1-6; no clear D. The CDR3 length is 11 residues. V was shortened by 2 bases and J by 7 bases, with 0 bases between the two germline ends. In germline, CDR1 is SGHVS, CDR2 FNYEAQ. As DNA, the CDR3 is TGTGCCAGCAGCTTAAATTCACCCCTCCACTTT. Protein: CASSLNSPLHF.

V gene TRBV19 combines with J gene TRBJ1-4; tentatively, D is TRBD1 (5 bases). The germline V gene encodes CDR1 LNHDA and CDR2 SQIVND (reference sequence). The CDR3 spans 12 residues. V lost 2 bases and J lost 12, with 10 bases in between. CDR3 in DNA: TGTGCCAGTAGTATATCAGGGATTGAACTGTTTTTT. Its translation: CASSISGIELFF.

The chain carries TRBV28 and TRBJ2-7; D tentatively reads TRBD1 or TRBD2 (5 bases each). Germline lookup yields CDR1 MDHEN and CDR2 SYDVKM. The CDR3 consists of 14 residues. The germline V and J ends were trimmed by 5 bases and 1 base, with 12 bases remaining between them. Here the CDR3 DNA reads TGTGCCAGCAGTGGGACGAGACCATCCTACGAGCAGTACTTC. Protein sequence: CASSGTRPSYEQYF.

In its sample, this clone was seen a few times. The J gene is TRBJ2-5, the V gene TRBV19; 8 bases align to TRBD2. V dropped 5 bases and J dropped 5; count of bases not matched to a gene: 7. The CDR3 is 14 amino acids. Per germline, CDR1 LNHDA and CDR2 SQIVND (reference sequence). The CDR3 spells CASSLGGAQETQYF. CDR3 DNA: TGTGCCAGTAGTCTCGGGGGGGCCCAGGAGACCCAGTACTTC.

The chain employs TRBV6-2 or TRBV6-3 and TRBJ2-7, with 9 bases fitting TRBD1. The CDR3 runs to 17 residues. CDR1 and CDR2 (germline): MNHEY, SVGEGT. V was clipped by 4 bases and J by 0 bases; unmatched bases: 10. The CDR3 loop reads CASSSDRGILSSYEQYF. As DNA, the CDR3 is TGTGCCAGCAGTTCAGACAGGGGGATATTAAGCTCCTACGAGCAGTACTTC.

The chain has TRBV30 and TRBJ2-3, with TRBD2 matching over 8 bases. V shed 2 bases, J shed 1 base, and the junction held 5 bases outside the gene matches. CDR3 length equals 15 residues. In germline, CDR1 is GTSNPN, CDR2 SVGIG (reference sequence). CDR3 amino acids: CAWSRRGERTDTQYF. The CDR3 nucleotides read TGTGCCTGGAGTAGGCGGGGGGAACGCACAGATACGCAGTATTTT.

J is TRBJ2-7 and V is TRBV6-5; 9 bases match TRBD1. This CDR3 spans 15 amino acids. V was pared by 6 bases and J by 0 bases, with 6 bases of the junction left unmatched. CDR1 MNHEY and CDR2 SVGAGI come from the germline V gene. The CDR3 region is CASRRQGEGSYEQYF. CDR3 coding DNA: TGTGCCAGCAGGCGACAGGGGGAGGGCTCCTACGAGCAGTACTTC.

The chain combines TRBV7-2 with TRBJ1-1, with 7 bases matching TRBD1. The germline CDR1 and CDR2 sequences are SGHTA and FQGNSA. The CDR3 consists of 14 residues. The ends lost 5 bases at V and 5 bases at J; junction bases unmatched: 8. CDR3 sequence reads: CASSRGQGETEAFF. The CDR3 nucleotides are TGTGCCAGCAGCAGGGGTCAGGGGGAAACTGAAGCTTTCTTT.

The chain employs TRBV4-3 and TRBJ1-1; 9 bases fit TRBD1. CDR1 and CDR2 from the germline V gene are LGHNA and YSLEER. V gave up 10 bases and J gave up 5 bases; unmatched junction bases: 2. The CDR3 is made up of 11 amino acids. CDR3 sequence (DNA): TGCGCCACCGGACAGGGGACTGAAGCTTTCTTT. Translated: CATGQGTEAFF.

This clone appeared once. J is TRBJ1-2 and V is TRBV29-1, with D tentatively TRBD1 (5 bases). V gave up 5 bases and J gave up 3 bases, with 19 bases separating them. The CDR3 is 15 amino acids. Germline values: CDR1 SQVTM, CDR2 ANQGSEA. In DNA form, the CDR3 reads TGCAGCGTTTTGCCCTGGGACGGAGGACACTATGGCTACACCTTC. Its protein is CSVLPWDGGHYGYTF.

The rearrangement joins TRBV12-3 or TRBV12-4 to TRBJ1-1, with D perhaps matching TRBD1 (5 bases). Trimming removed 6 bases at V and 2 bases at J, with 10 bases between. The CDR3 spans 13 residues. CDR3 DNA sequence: TGTGCCAGCAGCCGCAGGGAAAACACTGAAGCTTTCTTT. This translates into CASSRRENTEAFF.